This is a list of T cell receptor beta chains from one sample in a study of vaccination effects on CD4 cells after COVID-19. The antigens for these receptors are not known. Measured with immunoSEQ multiplex PCR; TCRdb has only the in-frame clones, and not every one. The sample lists more than 60,000 clones; roughly 74% were seen once. The sequencing here drew on CD4+ T cells from PBMCs cultured without peptide, taken after COVID-19 vaccination. The receptors shown here come from a human donor who received a COVID-19 vaccine. Each CDR3 is given with its conserved first and last residue. A D gene is named only where the DNA matches it firmly. Only part of the rows carry a size: once, few, many, or a class if the clone is expanded.

d_call	clone_size	v_call	j_call	cdr3_aa	cdr3_nt
NA	NA	TRBV20-1	TRBJ1-4	CSAYNEKLFF	TGCAGTGCTTACAATGAAAAACTGTTTTTT
NA	NA	TRBV29-1	TRBJ2-2	CSAKRGKSNTGELFF	TGCAGCGCCAAAAGGGGGAAATCGAACACCGGGGAGCTGTTTTTT
NA	NA	TRBV27	TRBJ1-1	CASSLLGREAFF	TGTGCCAGCAGTTTACTGGGACGTGAAGCTTTCTTT
NA	NA	TRBV19	TRBJ2-3	CASSIGQSTDTQYF	TGTGCCAGTAGTATAGGCCAGAGCACAGATACGCAGTATTTT
TRBD2	once	TRBV2	TRBJ2-5	CASSTGTSGGAGDEETQYF	TGTGCCAGCAGTACCGGGACTAGCGGGGGAGCCGGGGATGAAGAGACCCAGTACTTC
NA	NA	TRBV6-5	TRBJ1-5	CASSSIPDVPQHF	TGTGCCAGCAGTTCGATCCCGGACGTGCCCCAGCATTTT
NA	NA	TRBV11-2	TRBJ1-5	CASSAVRDGPQPQHF	TGTGCCAGCAGCGCTGTCCGGGACGGACCTCAGCCCCAGCATTTT
NA	NA	TRBV5-1	TRBJ1-1	CASSFGGTEAFF	TGCGCCAGCAGCTTTGGGGGCACTGAAGCTTTCTTT
NA	NA	TRBV5-6	TRBJ1-4	CASSLVGAQGANEKLFF	TGTGCCAGCAGCTTGGTCGGGGCACAGGGTGCTAATGAAAAACTGTTTTTT
NA	NA	TRBV4-1	TRBJ1-5	CASSPQQNQPQHF	TGCGCCAGCAGCCCCCAACAGAATCAGCCCCAGCATTTT
NA	NA	TRBV21-1	TRBJ2-2	CASSKQKGSNTGELFF	TGTGCCAGCAGCAAACAGAAGGGCAGCAACACCGGGGAGCTGTTTTTT
TRBD2	NA	TRBV5-1	TRBJ2-3	CASSLELAGGLDTQYF	TGCGCCAGCAGCTTGGAGCTAGCGGGGGGGCTTGATACGCAGTATTTT
TRBD1	NA	TRBV29-1	TRBJ2-1	CSASGVGGANNEQFF	TGCAGCGCCTCTGGGGTAGGGGGCGCAAACAATGAGCAGTTCTTC
NA	NA	TRBV5-1	TRBJ1-2	CASSKDPENGYTF	TGCGCCAGCAGCAAGGACCCAGAGAATGGCTACACCTTC
NA	NA	TRBV6-5	TRBJ1-1	CASSYSRSPAAGEAFF	TGTGCCAGCAGTTACTCGAGGTCTCCCGCTGCCGGTGAAGCTTTCTTT
NA	NA	TRBV27	TRBJ1-2	CASSLGWGSGYTF	TGTGCCAGCAGTTTGGGGTGGGGGAGTGGCTACACCTTC
NA	NA	TRBV2	TRBJ2-5	CASTPGVGRETQYF	TGTGCCAGCACCCCTGGGGTCGGTCGGGAGACCCAGTACTTC
TRBD2	NA	TRBV9	TRBJ2-5	CASSPERGPKGTQYF	TGTGCCAGCAGCCCGGAGCGGGGGCCAAAAGGGACCCAGTACTTC
TRBD2	NA	TRBV29-1	TRBJ2-5	CSVEAGDGETQYF	TGCAGCGTTGAGGCGGGGGATGGAGAGACCCAGTACTTC
NA	NA	TRBV7-9	TRBJ1-2	CASSRIDVYGYTF	TGTGCCAGCAGCCGTATTGACGTCTATGGCTACACCTTC
NA	NA	TRBV6-6	TRBJ2-2	CASSYRATANTGELFF	TGTGCCAGCAGTTATAGAGCGACCGCGAACACCGGGGAGCTGTTTTTT
NA	few	TRBV5-6	TRBJ1-4	CASSLVATNEKLFF	TGTGCCAGCAGCTTGGTCGCAACTAATGAAAAACTGTTTTTT
TRBD1	NA	TRBV30	TRBJ1-4	CACNVPGQGGQLFF	TGTGCCTGTAACGTCCCGGGACAGGGGGGCCAACTGTTTTTT
NA	once	TRBV5-5	TRBJ1-2	CASSLDVTLGYTF	TGTGCCAGCAGCCTTGATGTTACCCTAGGCTACACCTTC
NA	NA	TRBV5-3	TRBJ2-1	CASPPTLGEQFF	TGTGCCAGCCCCCCTACTTTGGGTGAGCAGTTCTTC
TRBD1	NA	TRBV14	TRBJ1-2	CASSQAGDRSGYTF	TGTGCCAGCAGCCAAGCCGGGGACAGGTCCGGCTACACCTTC
TRBD2	NA	TRBV7-7	TRBJ2-1	CASSLASSGVVEQFF	TGTGCCAGCAGCTTAGCGTCTAGCGGGGTAGTTGAGCAGTTCTTC
NA	NA	TRBV19	TRBJ2-3	CASSNPGPGTDTQYF	TGTGCCAGTAGTAATCCGGGACCGGGCACAGATACGCAGTATTTT
NA	NA	TRBV2	TRBJ1-5	CASSKSDNQPQHF	TGTGCCAGCAGTAAGTCAGACAATCAGCCCCAGCATTTT
TRBD2	NA	TRBV24-1	TRBJ2-5	CATSDAGLIETQYF	TGTGCCACCAGTGACGCGGGACTAATTGAGACCCAGTACTTC
TRBD1	NA	TRBV4-1	TRBJ1-6	CASSKLPGDRVYSPLHF	TGCGCCAGCAGCAAATTGCCCGGGGACAGGGTTTATTCACCCCTCCACTTT
NA	NA	TRBV27	TRBJ2-1	CASSSNEQFF	TGTGCCAGCAGTTCAAATGAGCAGTTCTTC
NA	once	TRBV15	TRBJ1-3	CATSREGNSVNTIYF	TGTGCCACCAGCAGAGAGGGTAATTCTGTAAACACCATATATTTT
NA	NA	TRBV7-2	TRBJ1-1	CASSLVFGLRNTEAFF	TGTGCCAGCAGCTTAGTATTCGGTTTAAGGAACACTGAAGCTTTCTTT
NA	few	TRBV24-1	TRBJ1-2	CATSDNPGLGGYTF	TGTGCCACCAGTGACAACCCCGGGTTAGGTGGCTACACCTTC
TRBD2	once	TRBV7-2	TRBJ2-5	CASRRLAGAETQYF	TGTGCCAGCAGGCGACTAGCGGGGGCGGAGACCCAGTACTTC
TRBD1	NA	TRBV6-5	TRBJ1-6	CASSWRQGVNNSPLHF	TGTGCCAGCAGTTGGAGACAGGGCGTTAATAATTCACCCCTCCACTTT